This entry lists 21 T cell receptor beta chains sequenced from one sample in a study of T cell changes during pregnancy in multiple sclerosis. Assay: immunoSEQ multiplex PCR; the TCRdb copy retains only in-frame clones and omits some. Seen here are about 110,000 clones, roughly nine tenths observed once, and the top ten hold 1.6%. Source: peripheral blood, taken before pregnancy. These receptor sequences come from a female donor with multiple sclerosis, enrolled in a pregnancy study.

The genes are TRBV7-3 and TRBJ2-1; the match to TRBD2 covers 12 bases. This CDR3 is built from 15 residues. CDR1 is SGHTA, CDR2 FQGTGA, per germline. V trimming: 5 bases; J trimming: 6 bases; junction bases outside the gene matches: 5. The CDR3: CASSQLAGGSNEQFF. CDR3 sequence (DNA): TGTGCCAGCAGCCAGCTAGCGGGAGGGTCCAATGAGCAGTTCTTC.

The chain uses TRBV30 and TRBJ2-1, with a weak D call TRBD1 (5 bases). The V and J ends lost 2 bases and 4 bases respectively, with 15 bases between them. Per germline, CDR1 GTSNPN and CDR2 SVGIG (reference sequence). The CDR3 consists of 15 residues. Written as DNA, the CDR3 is TGTGCCTGGAGTCCACCAGGGTCATTATACAATGAGCAGTTCTTC. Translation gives CAWSPPGSLYNEQFF.

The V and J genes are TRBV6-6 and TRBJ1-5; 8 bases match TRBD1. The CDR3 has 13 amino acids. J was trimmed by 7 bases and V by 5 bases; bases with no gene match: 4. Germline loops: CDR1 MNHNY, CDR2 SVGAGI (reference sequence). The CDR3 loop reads CASSPQGAQPQHF. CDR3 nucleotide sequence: TGTGCCAGCAGTCCCCAGGGGGCCCAGCCCCAGCATTTT.

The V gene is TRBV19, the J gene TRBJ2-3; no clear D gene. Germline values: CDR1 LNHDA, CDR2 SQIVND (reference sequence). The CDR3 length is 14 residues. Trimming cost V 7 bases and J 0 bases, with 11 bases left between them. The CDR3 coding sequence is TGTGCCAGTAATCGGTACTTTAGCACAGATACGCAGTATTTT. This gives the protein CASNRYFSTDTQYF.

The CDR3 reads CASSVELSGGYGYTF. The CDR3 DNA sequence: TGTGCCAGCAGCGTCGAGCTTTCAGGGGGCTATGGCTACACCTTC. The chain is built from TRBV9 and TRBJ1-2; TRBD1 agrees at 7 bases. In germline, CDR1 is SGDLS, CDR2 YYNGEE. This CDR3 comprises 15 residues. V dropped 2 bases and J dropped 4; count of bases not matched to a gene: 8.

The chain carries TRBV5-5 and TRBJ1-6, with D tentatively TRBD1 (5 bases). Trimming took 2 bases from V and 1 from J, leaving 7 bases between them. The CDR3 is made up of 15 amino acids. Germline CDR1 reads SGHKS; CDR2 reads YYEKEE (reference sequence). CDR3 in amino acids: CASSLQASYNSPLHF. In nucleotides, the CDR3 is TGTGCCAGCAGCTTACAGGCTTCCTATAATTCACCCCTCCACTTT.

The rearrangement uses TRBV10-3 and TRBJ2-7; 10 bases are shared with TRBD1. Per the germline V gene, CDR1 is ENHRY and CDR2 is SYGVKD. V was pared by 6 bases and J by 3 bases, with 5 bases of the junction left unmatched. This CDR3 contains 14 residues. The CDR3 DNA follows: TGTGCCATCAGGGAGACAGGGGGCATCTACGAGCAGTACTTC. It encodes CAIRETGGIYEQYF.

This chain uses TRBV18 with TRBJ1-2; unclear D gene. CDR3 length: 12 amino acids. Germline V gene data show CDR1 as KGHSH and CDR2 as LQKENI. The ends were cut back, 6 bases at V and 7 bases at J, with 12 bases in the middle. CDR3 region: CASSSERAGYTF. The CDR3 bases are TGTGCCAGCTCCTCCGAGAGGGCTGGCTACACCTTC.

The CDR3 sequence is CASSSGTSGGSKETQYF. CDR3 DNA sequence: TGCGCCAGCAGCTCGGGGACTAGCGGGGGGTCTAAAGAGACCCAGTACTTC. The J gene is TRBJ2-5, the V gene TRBV5-1; TRBD2 agrees at 15 bases. V lost 3 bases and J lost 3; bases outside the gene matches: 6. Germline CDR1 and CDR2: SGHRS and YFSETQ. The CDR3 totals 17 residues.

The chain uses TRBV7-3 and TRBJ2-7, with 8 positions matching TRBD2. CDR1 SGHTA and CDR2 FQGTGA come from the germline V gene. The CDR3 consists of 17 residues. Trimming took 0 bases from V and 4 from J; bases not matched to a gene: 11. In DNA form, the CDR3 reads TGTGCCAGCAGCTTAACGGGCGCGGGGGGCCGCTTATACGAGCAGTACTTC. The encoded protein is CASSLTGAGGRLYEQYF.

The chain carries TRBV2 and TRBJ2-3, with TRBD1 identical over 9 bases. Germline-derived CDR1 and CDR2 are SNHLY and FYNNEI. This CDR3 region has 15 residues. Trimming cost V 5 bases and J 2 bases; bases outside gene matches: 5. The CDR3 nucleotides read TGTGCCAGCAGTCGACAGGGGGTAAACACAGATACGCAGTATTTT. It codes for CASSRQGVNTDTQYF.

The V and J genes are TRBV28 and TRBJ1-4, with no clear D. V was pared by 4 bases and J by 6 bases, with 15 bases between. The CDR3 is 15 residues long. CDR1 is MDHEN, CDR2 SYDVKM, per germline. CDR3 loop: CASSSNRVGDEKLFF. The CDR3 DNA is TGTGCCAGCAGTTCAAATAGGGTCGGGGATGAAAAACTGTTTTTT.

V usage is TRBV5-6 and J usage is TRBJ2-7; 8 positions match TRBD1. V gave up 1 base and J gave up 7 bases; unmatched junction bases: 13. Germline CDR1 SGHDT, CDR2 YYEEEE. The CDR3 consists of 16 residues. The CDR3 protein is CASSLMGGQAPGEQYF. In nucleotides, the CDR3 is TGTGCCAGCAGCTTGATGGGGGGACAGGCGCCCGGGGAGCAGTACTTC.

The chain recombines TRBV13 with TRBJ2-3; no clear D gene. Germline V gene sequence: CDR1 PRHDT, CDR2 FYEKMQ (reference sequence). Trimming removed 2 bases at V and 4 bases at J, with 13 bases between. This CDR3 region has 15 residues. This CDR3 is CASSLRSSWADTQYF. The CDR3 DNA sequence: TGTGCCAGCAGCTTACGGTCTAGTTGGGCAGATACGCAGTATTTT.

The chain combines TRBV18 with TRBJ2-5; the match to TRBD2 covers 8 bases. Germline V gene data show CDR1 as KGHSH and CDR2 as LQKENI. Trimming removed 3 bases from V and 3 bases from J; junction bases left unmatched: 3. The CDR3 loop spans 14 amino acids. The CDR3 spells CASSPRAGEETQYF. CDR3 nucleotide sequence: TGTGCCAGCTCACCGCGAGCGGGGGAAGAGACCCAGTACTTC. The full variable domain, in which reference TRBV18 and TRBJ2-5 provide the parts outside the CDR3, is NAGVMQNPRHLVRRRGQEARLRCSPMKGHSHVYWYRQLPEEGLKFMVYLQKENIIDESGMPKERFSAEFPKEGPSILRIQQVVRGDSAAYFCASSPRAGEETQYFGPGTRLLVL.

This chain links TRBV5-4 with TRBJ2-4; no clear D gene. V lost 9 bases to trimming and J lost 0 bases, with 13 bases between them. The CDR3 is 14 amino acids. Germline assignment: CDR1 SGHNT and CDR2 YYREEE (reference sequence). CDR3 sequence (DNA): TGTGCCATGTACGAGGAGATAGCCAAAAACATTCAGTACTTC. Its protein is CAMYEEIAKNIQYF.

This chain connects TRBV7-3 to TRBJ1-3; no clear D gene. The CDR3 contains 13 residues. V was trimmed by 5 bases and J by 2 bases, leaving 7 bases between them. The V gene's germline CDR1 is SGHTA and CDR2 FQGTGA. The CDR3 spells CASSTGTGNTIYF. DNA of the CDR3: TGTGCCAGCAGCACCGGGACTGGAAACACCATATATTTT.

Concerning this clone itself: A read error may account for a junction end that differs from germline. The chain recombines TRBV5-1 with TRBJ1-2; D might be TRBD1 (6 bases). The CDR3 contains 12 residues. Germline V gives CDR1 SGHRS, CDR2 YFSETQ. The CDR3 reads CASSDAGDGYTF. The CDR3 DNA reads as TGTGCCAGCAGCGATGCAGGGGATGGCTACACCTTC.

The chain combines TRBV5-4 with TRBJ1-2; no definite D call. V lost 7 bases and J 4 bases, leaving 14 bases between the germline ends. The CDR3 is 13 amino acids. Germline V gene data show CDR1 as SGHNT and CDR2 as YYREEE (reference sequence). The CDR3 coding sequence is TGTGCCAGCGGCCGAGGAAAGACCTATGGCTACACCTTC. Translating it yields CASGRGKTYGYTF.

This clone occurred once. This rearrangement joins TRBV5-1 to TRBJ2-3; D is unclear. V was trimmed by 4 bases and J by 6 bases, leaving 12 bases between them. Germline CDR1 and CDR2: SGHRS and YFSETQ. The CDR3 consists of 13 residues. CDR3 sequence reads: CASSLRTADTQYF. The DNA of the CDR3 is TGCGCCAGCAGCCTCCGAACCGCGGATACGCAGTATTTT.

CDR3 coding DNA: TGCGCCAGCAGCTGGGCAAGGGGCTATGGCTACACCTTC. Amino acids: CASSWARGYGYTF. V usage is TRBV4-3 and J usage is TRBJ1-2, with a weak D call TRBD1 (5 bases). The CDR3 totals 13 residues. V was clipped by 5 bases and J by 4 bases, with 11 bases between them. Germline V gene data show CDR1 as LGHNA and CDR2 as YSLEER.